The clone carrying this T cell receptor beta chain appeared many times. This sample is part of a study of kidney transplant recipient with SARS-CoV-2 infection. In TCRdb, the reads were re-called with MiXCR into one record per CDR3 protein. The sample has fewer than 250,000 distinct CDR3 sequences, 25% to 35% seen once. This CDR3 is 17 amino acids long. The V gene lost 5 bases and the J gene lost 4 bases, with 23 bases spanning the gap. Germline CDR1 and CDR2: LNHDA and SQIVND (reference sequence). The gene calls are TRBV19 and TRBJ1-2, with unresolved D. This TCR derives from a male patient in his thirties who had COVID-19 and was a kidney transplant recipient. The graft donor may have contributed some T cells. The sequencing used a blood sample, collected at baseline and on roughly day 110 from a kidney transplant recipient. CDR3 region: CASSPMPTNRKTYGYTF. The DNA of the CDR3 is TGTGCCAGTAGTCCCATGCCGACAAATCGAAAGACCTATGGCTACACCTTC.